Following are 2 T cell receptor beta chains from one sample sequenced in a study of regulatory T cells in long-lasting Graves disease. CDR3 regions were amplified by Arm-PCR using iRepertoire HTBI primers to build TCR beta libraries. TCRdb itself ran the multiplex PCR reads through MiXCR, one entry per CDR3 protein. Found here are 370,000 or so distinct CDR3 sequences, under 20% of them singletons; the top ten hold 20% to 25%. This sample's time point: newly diagnosed GD, antithyroid drugs for less than 3 months. Scientists built the TCR library using RNA that was extracted from PBMCs. A further study also used this sample, focusing on T cells in Graves' hyperthyroidism and ophthalmopathy.

The sequencing here drew on peripheral blood mononuclear cells (PBMCs), taken at new diagnosis, from a patient treated with antithyroid drugs. The origin of the receptors is a woman under 30 with Graves disease.

This clonotype was counted only a few times. A much larger clone differs from this one at a single base, so this may be a read error. The chain combines TRBV9 with TRBJ2-1, with D hard to call. The DNA end lines up better with TRBJ2-5; the J call may be wrong. Germline V gives CDR1 SGDLS, CDR2 YYNGEE. This CDR3 has 12 amino acids. CDR3 nucleotides: TGTGCCAGCAGCTCCCCCCCGGAGACCCAGTACTTC. It specifies CASSSPPETQYF.

This clonotype showed up many times. The CDR3 bases are TGCAGTGCTAGACAGGGGTCTGATCAGCCCCAGCATTTT. As protein: CSARQGSDQPQHF. The rearrangement joins TRBV20-1 to TRBJ1-5; TRBD1 might be the D (6 bases). V lost 2 bases, J lost 5 bases, and 10 bases lay in between. Germline V CDR1 and CDR2: DFQATT, SNEGSKA (reference sequence). CDR3 length: 13 amino acids.